The 19 T cell receptor beta chains below come from one sample, sequenced in a study of cytomegalovirus exposure and HLA in healthy donors (dated by TCRdb to the late 2010s). The method was the immunoSEQ multiplex PCR assay. For the multiplex PCR, a mixture combining 60 forward primers for TCR Vbeta segments and 13 reverse primers for TCR Jbeta segments was used. TCRdb provides this immuneACCESS table in a form limited to in-frame rearrangements. Some clones are lacking; in checked studies, under half of them reflect an unresolved V gene, and why the rest are absent is not known. For this sample there are about 150,000 clones; under 80% appear just once. Jointly, the top ten make up 2.1% of the sample. The sequenced material came from PBMCs. The receptor set was obtained from a man younger than 45 in good health and CMV-seronegative.

The CDR3 reads CASGTWGGNYEQYF. CDR3 DNA: TGTGCCAGCGGAACATGGGGAGGTAACTACGAGCAGTACTTC. J is TRBJ2-7 and V is TRBV6-1; maybe TRBD2 (6 bases). V was cut by 8 bases and J by 3 bases, with 17 bases left in between. CDR3 size: 14 residues. Germline CDR1 and CDR2: MNHNS and SASEGT.

On this clone: One junction end does not reproduce the germline sequence, and a read error may be involved. The V and J genes are TRBV6-5 and TRBJ1-2, with 10 bases fitting TRBD1. Germline CDR1 MNHEY, CDR2 SVGAGI. The CDR3 has 13 amino acids. CDR3 amino acids: CASRSGTGVGYPF. CDR3 coding DNA: TGTGCCAGCAGATCCGGGACAGGGGTTGGCTACCCCTTC.

The genes are TRBV11-2 and TRBJ1-2; perhaps TRBD1 as D (5 bases). This CDR3 spans 16 amino acids. Between the trimmed V and J ends, which lost 4 bases and 4 bases, there was a span of 19 bases. The V gene's germline CDR1 is SGHAT and CDR2 FQNNGV. The CDR3 nucleotides are TGTGCCAGCAGCTCTATCGGGGCGTCGGGACTCTATGGCTACACCTTC. As protein: CASSSIGASGLYGYTF.

The rearrangement joins TRBV4-2 to TRBJ2-7; 7 bases align to TRBD2. The J segment lost 1 base and the V segment lost 4 bases, leaving 7 bases of the junction unmatched. The germline V gene has CDR1 LGHNA and CDR2 YNFKEQ. CDR3 length: 15 amino acids. This CDR3 reads CASSRASSGSYEQYF. For the CDR3, the DNA is TGTGCCAGCAGCCGGGCGTCTAGCGGATCCTACGAGCAGTACTTC.

The CDR3: CASSIPGHLYEQYF. The CDR3 DNA sequence: TGTGCCAGTAGTATTCCGGGACACCTCTACGAGCAGTACTTC. The chain links TRBV19 to TRBJ2-7, with D possibly matching TRBD1 (6 bases). This CDR3 has 14 amino acids. CDR1 and CDR2 from the germline V gene are LNHDA and SQIVND (reference sequence). With 3 bases removed from V and 3 bases from J, the gap between germline ends came to 12 bases.

The V and J genes are TRBV15 and TRBJ1-1, with D possibly being TRBD1 (5 bases). Germline V gene data show CDR1 as LNHNV and CDR2 as YYDKDF (reference sequence). This CDR3 region has 14 residues. The V end lost 0 bases, the J end lost 4 bases, and 9 bases lay between the germline ends. The CDR3 protein is CATSRDLGGTEAFF. The CDR3, as DNA: TGTGCCACCAGCAGAGATCTCGGGGGCACTGAAGCTTTCTTT.

The V call is TRBV5-1, the J call TRBJ2-3, with a tentative D call TRBD2 (6 bases). Germline V gives CDR1 SGHRS, CDR2 YFSETQ. The V and J ends lost 0 bases and 6 bases respectively, with 14 bases between them. This CDR3 region has 15 residues. The chain's CDR3 is CASSLGGERIDTQYF. The CDR3 DNA reads as TGCGCCAGCAGCTTGGGGGGGGAGCGCATTGATACGCAGTATTTT.

This clone was seen a handful of times. CDR3 in DNA: TGTGCCAGCAGCTATCGTCTCAGGGGGGAGATGAACACTGAAGCTTTCTTT. Translating it yields CASSYRLRGEMNTEAFF. The chain has TRBV13 and TRBJ1-1, with 7 bases fitting TRBD1. Trimming at V came to 4 bases and at J to 0 bases, leaving 11 bases not matched to a gene. The germline V gene has CDR1 PRHDT and CDR2 FYEKMQ (reference sequence). This CDR3 spans 17 amino acids. Full variable domain (outside the CDR3, taken from reference TRBV13 and TRBJ1-1): AAGVIQSPRHLIKEKRETATLKCYPIPRHDTVYWYQQGPGQDPQFLISFYEKMQSDKGSIPDRFSAQQFSDYHSELNMSSLELGDSALYFCASSYRLRGEMNTEAFFGQGTRLTVV.

V and J are TRBV27 and TRBJ2-1; D gene unclear. The CDR3 sequence is 14 residues long. The V and J ends lost 0 bases and 2 bases respectively, with 5 bases between them. CDR1 MNHEY and CDR2 SMNVEV come from the germline V gene (reference sequence). CDR3 sequence: CASSLSGPYNEQFF. The CDR3 nucleotides read TGTGCCAGCAGTTTATCTGGGCCCTACAATGAGCAGTTCTTC.

This chain joins TRBV10-3 and TRBJ2-2, with TRBD1 matching over 12 bases. CDR3 length equals 15 residues. J lost 4 bases, V lost 4 bases, and 1 base had no gene match. CDR1 and CDR2 (germline): ENHRY, SYGVKD. The CDR3 DNA reads TGTGCCATCAGTGGGGACAGGGGGCCCACCGGGGAGCTGTTTTTT. Protein sequence: CAISGDRGPTGELFF.

The sample holds a few counts of this clone. The junction departs from germline at one end; a sequencing error may be responsible. This CDR3 reads CSVSDRGHGYPF. The CDR3 DNA reads TGCAGCGTTTCCGACAGGGGGCACGGCTACCCCTTC. This chain joins TRBV29-1 and TRBJ1-2; 10 bases align to TRBD1. Germline assignment: CDR1 SQVTM and CDR2 ANQGSEA. This CDR3 is built from 12 residues.

The V and J genes are TRBV29-1 and TRBJ2-1; D gene uncertain. The CDR3 spans 17 residues. Germline values: CDR1 SQVTM, CDR2 ANQGSEA. V lost 5 bases to trimming and J lost 0 bases, with 20 bases between them. The CDR3 DNA reads TGCAGCGTTCCAACTCGGCAGGCCAAAAGCTCCTACAATGAGCAGTTCTTC. This codes for CSVPTRQAKSSYNEQFF.

The chain joins TRBV2 to TRBJ2-2; no clear D gene. CDR3 length: 14 residues. Per the germline V gene, CDR1 is SNHLY and CDR2 is FYNNEI. Trimming left V 2 bases short and J 1 base short, with 5 bases between. The CDR3: CASSEIKNTGELFF. CDR3 in DNA: TGTGCCAGCAGTGAAATCAAGAACACCGGGGAGCTGTTTTTT. The full variable domain, its missing parts supplied by reference TRBV2 and TRBJ2-2, is EPEVTQTPSHQVTQMGQEVILRCVPISNHLYFYWYRQILGQKVEFLVSFYNNEISEKSEIFDDQFSVERPDGSNFTLKIRSTKLEDSAMYFCASSEIKNTGELFFGEGSRLTVL.

V and J are TRBV9 and TRBJ2-2; 16 nucleotides match TRBD2. Per the germline V gene, CDR1 is SGDLS and CDR2 is YYNGEE. CDR3 size: 16 residues. The J segment lost 6 bases and the V segment lost 4 bases, leaving 3 bases of the junction unmatched. CDR3 in DNA: TGTGCCAGCAGCCAGGGACTAGCGGGGGGGGCCGGGGAGCTGTTTTTT. Translated: CASSQGLAGGAGELFF.

J is TRBJ1-3 and V is TRBV29-1; 12 bases match TRBD1. After removal of 7 bases from V and 4 bases from J, the junction contained 5 bases not matched to a gene. The CDR3 length is 14 residues. Germline values: CDR1 SQVTM, CDR2 ANQGSEA. CDR3 in DNA: TGCAGCGCCCGGGACAGGGGGCGAGGAAACACCATATATTTT. Its protein is CSARDRGRGNTIYF. The entire variable domain, with the rest obtained from reference TRBV29-1 and TRBJ1-3, is as follows: SAVISQKPSRDICQRGTSLTIQCQVDSQVTMMFWYRQQPGQSLTLIATANQGSEATYESGFVIDKFPISRPNLTFSTLTVSNMSPEDSSIYLCSARDRGRGNTIYFGEGSWLTVV.

This chain joins TRBV29-1 and TRBJ1-1, with unresolved D. V was clipped by 0 bases and J by 0 bases, with 8 bases between them. The CDR3 is 14 amino acids. Germline V gene data show CDR1 as SQVTM and CDR2 as ANQGSEA. The CDR3 sequence: CSVEELGMNTEAFF. The CDR3 coding sequence is TGCAGCGTTGAAGAACTGGGCATGAACACTGAAGCTTTCTTT.

The genes are TRBV7-9 and TRBJ1-1, with D possibly being TRBD1 (5 bases). The CDR3 has 14 amino acids. Germline V gene lookup returns CDR1 SEHNR and CDR2 FQNEAQ (reference sequence). The V and J ends lost 5 bases and 0 bases respectively, with 10 bases between them. In nucleotides, the CDR3 is TGTGCCAGCAGCCTAGGACACGTGAACACTGAAGCTTTCTTT. Translating gives CASSLGHVNTEAFF. The variable domain in full, completed from reference TRBV7-9 and TRBJ1-1, reads DTGVSQNPRHKITKRGQNVTFRCDPISEHNRLYWYRQTLGQGPEFLTYFQNEAQLEKSRLLSDRFSAERPKGSFSTLEIQRTEQGDSAMYLCASSLGHVNTEAFFGQGTRLTVV.

The chain links TRBV6-5 to TRBJ2-7; the match to TRBD1 covers 7 bases. This CDR3 comprises 16 residues. The germline V gene has CDR1 MNHEY and CDR2 SVGAGI. V trimming: 0 bases; J trimming: 2 bases; junction bases outside the gene matches: 7. Here the CDR3 reads CASSYSTGTEPYEQYF. Here the CDR3 DNA reads TGTGCCAGCAGTTACTCGACAGGGACAGAACCCTACGAGCAGTACTTC.

V usage is TRBV6-1 and J usage is TRBJ1-5; TRBD1 agrees at 11 bases. V trimming: 1 base; J trimming: 5 bases; junction bases outside the gene matches: 4. Germline CDR1 and CDR2: MNHNS and SASEGT. The CDR3 spans 16 residues. CDR3 loop: CASSEVPGQGDQPQHF. The CDR3 DNA follows: TGTGCCAGCAGTGAAGTGCCGGGACAGGGGGATCAGCCCCAGCATTTT.